This T cell receptor beta chain was captured by sequencing in a study of shared clonotypes between healthy human individuals. The J segment lost 0 bases and the V segment lost 5 bases, leaving 7 bases of the junction unmatched. Germline lookup yields CDR1 SGHTA and CDR2 FQGNSA. The length of the CDR3 is 16 residues. The assay was immunoSEQ multiplex PCR, and TCRdb's table has in-frame clones only and misses some. The sample has about 530,000 clones, 95% to 97% seen once. Specimen: naive CD4+ T cells sorted from blood. The subset is: CD45RA+ positively selected. V is TRBV7-2 and J is TRBJ2-3; 8 nucleotides agree with TRBD1. The clonotype comes from a woman in her 30s in good health. The CDR3 DNA reads as TGTGCCAGCAGCCCTAGGACAGGGTCAAGCACAGATACGCAGTATTTT. This translates into CASSPRTGSSTDTQYF.